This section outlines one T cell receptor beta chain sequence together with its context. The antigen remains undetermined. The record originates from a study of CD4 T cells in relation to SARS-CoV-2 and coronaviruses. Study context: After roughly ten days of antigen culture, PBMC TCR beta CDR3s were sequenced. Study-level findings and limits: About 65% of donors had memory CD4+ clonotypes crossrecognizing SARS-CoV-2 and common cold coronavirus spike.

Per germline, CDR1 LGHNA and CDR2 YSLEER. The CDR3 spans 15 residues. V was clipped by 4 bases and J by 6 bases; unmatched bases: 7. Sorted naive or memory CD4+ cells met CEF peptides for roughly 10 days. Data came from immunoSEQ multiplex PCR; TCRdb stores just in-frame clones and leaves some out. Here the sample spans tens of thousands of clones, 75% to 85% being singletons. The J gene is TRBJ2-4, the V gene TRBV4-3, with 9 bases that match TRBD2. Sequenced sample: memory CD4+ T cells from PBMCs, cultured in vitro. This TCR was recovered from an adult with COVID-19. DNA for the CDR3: TGCGCCAGCAGCCCCATAGCGGGAGCGGCAAACATTCAGTACTTC. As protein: CASSPIAGAANIQYF.